These 30 T cell receptor beta chains were all obtained from the same sample, sequenced in a study of OX40 agonist ivuxolimab in advanced cancers. Clones were sequenced by immunoSEQ multiplex PCR, and TCRdb holds only the in-frame ones, with some missing. The sample has 30,000 to 50,000 clones; around 88% are singletons. The sequences come from CD4+ or CD8+ T cells sorted from blood, collected in a trial of the OX40 agonist ivuxolimab. All receptors derive from an adult with an advanced solid tumor such as melanoma, head and neck, liver or kidney cancer.

The V and J genes are TRBV5-1 and TRBJ1-6, with 7 bases that match TRBD1. Germline V lookup: CDR1 SGHRS, CDR2 YFSETQ. The CDR3 spans 15 residues. V trimming: 3 bases; J trimming: 5 bases; junction bases outside the gene matches: 5. The CDR3 spells CASSWGDSNNSPLHF. CDR3 nucleotides: TGCGCCAGCAGCTGGGGGGACAGTAATAATTCACCCCTCCACTTT.

The chain employs TRBV5-1 and TRBJ1-2; D not certain. The CDR3 consists of 12 residues. From germline, CDR1 is SGHRS and CDR2 YFSETQ. Trimming removed 0 bases at V and 5 bases at J, with 5 bases between. CDR3 amino acids: CASSLDRYGYTF. The CDR3 coding sequence is TGCGCCAGCAGCTTGGACCGTTATGGCTACACCTTC.

A single count supports this clone. This chain links TRBV7-3 with TRBJ2-7, with 12 bases aligning to TRBD1. Germline CDR1 reads SGHTA; CDR2 reads FQGTGA. V was pared by 4 bases and J by 5 bases, with 3 bases of the junction left unmatched. This CDR3 comprises 14 residues. CDR3: CASSSGTGGDEQYF. The DNA of the CDR3 is TGTGCCAGCAGCTCCGGGACAGGGGGCGACGAGCAGTACTTC.

The J gene is TRBJ2-7, the V gene TRBV29-1; D remains unclear. Germline V gene data show CDR1 as SQVTM and CDR2 as ANQGSEA. Trimming pared 4 bases from V and 1 base from J, leaving 11 bases between. The CDR3 covers 13 residues. CDR3 region: CSVAPRLSYEQYF. CDR3 in DNA: TGCAGCGTTGCCCCCAGGCTGTCCTACGAGCAGTACTTC.

The gene calls are TRBV19 and TRBJ1-5; TRBD1 might be the D (6 bases). Trimming removed 7 bases from V and 6 bases from J, with 25 bases in between. Germline assignment: CDR1 LNHDA and CDR2 SQIVND (reference sequence). This CDR3 has 17 residues. CDR3 in amino acids: CASTPRGGTMSTQPQHF. The CDR3 DNA sequence: TGTGCCAGTACCCCCCGAGGGGGGACAATGTCAACTCAGCCCCAGCATTTT.

The chain couples TRBV6-5 to TRBJ2-7; D remains unclear. This CDR3 has 16 amino acids. The germline CDR1 and CDR2 sequences are MNHEY and SVGAGI. Trimming stripped 0 bases from V and 1 base from J, with 13 bases between. CDR3 in DNA: TGTGCCAGCAGTTACTCGGCGAACTTCCGGTCCTACGAGCAGTACTTC. This sequence encodes CASSYSANFRSYEQYF.

The rearrangement links TRBV10-3 to TRBJ1-1; perhaps TRBD1 as D (6 bases). Germline V CDR1 and CDR2: ENHRY, SYGVKD. This CDR3 comprises 15 residues. Trimming took 10 bases from V and 1 from J, leaving 19 bases between them. The CDR3, as DNA: TGTGCCACAAAAGACGAGGGGGGGCAGAACACTGAAGCTTTCTTT. This translates into CATKDEGGQNTEAFF.

The V call is TRBV7-3, the J call TRBJ2-3, with 9 bases that match TRBD1. Trimming cost V 5 bases and J 5 bases; bases outside gene matches: 8. CDR1 and CDR2 (germline): SGHTA, FQGTGA. This CDR3 is 15 amino acids long. This CDR3 is CASSPRTGDRDTQYF. The CDR3 DNA sequence: TGTGCCAGCAGCCCGCGGACAGGGGACCGAGATACGCAGTATTTT.

The chain links TRBV6-1 to TRBJ2-7, with a possible D match to TRBD2 (7 bases). Trimming took off 7 bases at V and 6 bases at J, with 19 bases between the two ends. Germline CDR1 is MNHNS and CDR2 is SASEGT. The CDR3 totals 14 residues. The CDR3: CASIPLRGGGEQYF. CDR3 sequence (DNA): TGTGCCAGCATCCCACTAAGGGGGGGTGGCGAGCAGTACTTC.

This clone has only one observation. The chain couples TRBV7-2 to TRBJ1-5, with 8 bases aligning to TRBD1. Germline V gene sequence: CDR1 SGHTA, CDR2 FQGNSA. V lost 3 bases, J lost 2 bases, and 0 bases stayed unmatched. The CDR3 runs 14 residues. The CDR3 is CASSLTGGNQPQHF. For the CDR3, the DNA is TGTGCCAGCAGCTTGACAGGGGGCAATCAGCCCCAGCATTTT. The variable domain in full, with the rest retrieved from reference TRBV7-2 and TRBJ1-5, is GAGVSQSPSNKVTEKGKDVELRCDPISGHTALYWYRQSLGQGLEFLIYFQGNSAPDKSGLPSDRFSAERTGGSVSTLTIQRTQQEDSAVYLCASSLTGGNQPQHFGDGTRLSIL.

This clone is a singleton in its sample. The chain has TRBV6-7 and TRBJ2-4; TRBD1 is a possible D gene (6 bases). TRBV6-7 is filed as an ORF, its function uncertain. The CDR3 covers 13 residues. V was cut by 0 bases and J by 13 bases, with 13 bases left in between. Here the CDR3 reads CASSYSTGGFQYF. The DNA of the CDR3 is TGTGCCAGCAGTTACTCGACAGGAGGATTCCAGTACTTC.

This rearrangement joins TRBV7-9 to TRBJ1-1; a weak D match, TRBD1 (5 bases). The CDR3 length is 13 residues. Germline lookup yields CDR1 SEHNR and CDR2 FQNEAQ (reference sequence). V was cut by 5 bases and J by 1 base, with 8 bases left in between. The CDR3 reads CASSVGQNTEAFF. CDR3 sequence (DNA): TGTGCCAGCAGCGTAGGACAGAACACTGAAGCTTTCTTT.

As to this clone: This CDR3 is missing its conserved last phenylalanine or tryptophan, likely due to a read error. The rearrangement links TRBV6-1 to TRBJ1-6; TRBD1 aligns across 8 bases. The germline V gene encodes CDR1 MNHNS and CDR2 SASEGT. The CDR3 runs to 16 residues. Losses at the gene ends were 4 bases for V and 5 bases for J; bases not matched to a gene: 7. CDR3 sequence reads: CASSVFGQGDNSPLHL. CDR3 bases: TGTGCCAGCAGTGTATTCGGACAGGGCGATAATTCACCCCTCCACCTT.

This clone was recorded a few times. The chain joins TRBV28 to TRBJ1-2, with D uncertain. V was pared by 10 bases and J by 2 bases, with 11 bases between. This CDR3 has 12 residues. Germline V lookup: CDR1 MDHEN, CDR2 SYDVKM. The CDR3 nucleotides are TGTGCCACACTTGGAGTGAACTATGGCTACACCTTC. Its protein product is CATLGVNYGYTF.

CDR3 bases: TGTGCCAGCACCCCGGGAGGGCGAACTGAAGCTTTCTTT. Translating gives CASTPGGRTEAFF. The chain is built from TRBV28 and TRBJ1-1, with D uncertain. Germline CDR1 and CDR2: MDHEN and SYDVKM. This CDR3 has 13 amino acids. V lost 7 bases and J lost 5, with 14 bases in between.

This chain links TRBV28 with TRBJ1-6, with 7 nucleotides matching TRBD1. CDR3 length: 12 residues. Germline V gene sequence: CDR1 MDHEN, CDR2 SYDVKM. Trimming removed 10 bases from V and 5 bases from J; junction bases left unmatched: 2. The CDR3 DNA is TGTGCCACGGGACAGAATAATTCACCCCTCCACTTT. Protein: CATGQNNSPLHF.

The V call is TRBV5-1, the J call TRBJ2-3; no clear D. Per the germline V gene, CDR1 is SGHRS and CDR2 is YFSETQ. The length of the CDR3 is 11 residues. V dropped 5 bases and J dropped 3 bases, with 4 bases sitting between them. CDR3 in amino acids: CASSSTDTQYF. DNA for the CDR3: TGCGCCAGCAGTTCGACAGATACGCAGTATTTT.

J is TRBJ1-4 and V is TRBV19; the match to TRBD1 covers 10 bases. From germline, CDR1 is LNHDA and CDR2 SQIVND (reference sequence). The trim removed 8 bases at V and 7 bases at J, leaving 7 bases unmatched. This CDR3 spans 14 amino acids. The CDR3 bases are TGTGCCAGTTCGACAGGGGGCGGCGGTGAAAAACTGTTTTTT. Protein: CASSTGGGGEKLFF.

The CDR3 DNA is TGTGCCAGCAGGACAGGAGGCCTGTTCTACGAGCAGTACTTC. Its protein is CASRTGGLFYEQYF. This chain connects TRBV6-1 to TRBJ2-5; the D gene is possibly TRBD1 (6 bases). The DNA end lines up better with TRBJ2-7; the J call may be wrong. Germline V gives CDR1 MNHNS, CDR2 SASEGT. The CDR3 spans 14 residues.

V is TRBV27 and J is TRBJ2-7, with 7 positions matching TRBD1. V was pared by 4 bases and J by 3 bases, with 9 bases of the junction left unmatched. This CDR3 region has 15 residues. CDR1 and CDR2 (germline): MNHEY, SMNVEV (reference sequence). In DNA form, the CDR3 reads TGTGCCAGCAGTTCTCCGGGACAGTTGGTCTACGAGCAGTACTTC. Translation: CASSSPGQLVYEQYF.

The table lists this clone with a count of one. Distinct nucleotide sequences in the sample also encode this CDR3. The rearrangement joins TRBV5-4 to TRBJ1-1; D gene uncertain. The V end lost 1 base, the J end lost 0 bases, and 4 bases lay between the germline ends. Germline CDR1 is SGHNT and CDR2 is YYREEE (reference sequence). CDR3 length: 13 residues. CDR3 DNA: TGTGCCAGCAGCTTGTCGGTGAACACTGAAGCTTTCTTT. Its protein is CASSLSVNTEAFF.

The rearrangement links TRBV5-5 to TRBJ2-5, with 7 bases identical to TRBD1. The germline V gene has CDR1 SGHKS and CDR2 YYEKEE (reference sequence). The CDR3 covers 13 residues. Trimming removed 2 bases from V and 4 bases from J; junction bases left unmatched: 2. CDR3 sequence reads: CASSFRDRETQYF. DNA of the CDR3: TGTGCCAGCAGCTTTAGGGACAGAGAGACCCAGTACTTC.

The rearrangement joins TRBV7-9 to TRBJ2-3; TRBD1 matches 12 bases. The CDR3 spans 16 residues. Per the germline V gene, CDR1 is SEHNR and CDR2 is FQNEAQ (reference sequence). The V and J ends lost 5 bases and 1 base, in that order; junction bases with no gene match: 4. The CDR3 DNA sequence: TGTGCCAGCAGCCGTGGGACAGGGGGCGGCACAGATACGCAGTATTTT. Protein sequence: CASSRGTGGGTDTQYF.

The chain links TRBV14 to TRBJ1-3; the D is unclear. The germline V gene encodes CDR1 SGHDN and CDR2 FVKESK. The CDR3 runs 15 residues. Trimming cost V 0 bases and J 0 bases, with 6 bases left between them. For the CDR3, the DNA is TGTGCCAGCAGCCAAGAGACGCACTCTGGAAACACCATATATTTT. Its protein product is CASSQETHSGNTIYF. Full variable domain (remainder filled in from reference TRBV14 and TRBJ1-3): EAGVTQFPSHSVIEKGQTVTLRCDPISGHDNLYWYRRVMGKEIKFLLHFVKESKQDESGMPNNRFLAERTGGTYSTLKVQPAELEDSGVYFCASSQETHSGNTIYFGEGSWLTVV.

The chain couples TRBV5-4 to TRBJ1-6; D is uncertain. CDR3 length: 13 amino acids. CDR1 is SGHNT, CDR2 YYREEE, per germline (reference sequence). V was clipped by 0 bases and J by 7 bases, with 5 bases between them. The CDR3 protein is CASSLDYNSPLHF. CDR3 bases: TGTGCCAGCAGCTTGGATTACAATTCACCCCTCCACTTT.

The chain couples TRBV10-1 to TRBJ1-1, with D unresolved. From germline, CDR1 is WNHNN and CDR2 SYGVQD (reference sequence). CDR3 length: 13 residues. Trimming stripped 7 bases from V and 0 bases from J, with 9 bases between. The CDR3 DNA reads as TGCGCCAGCAAAGAGTTACTGAACACTGAAGCTTTCTTT. Its protein product is CASKELLNTEAFF.

This chain connects TRBV6-6 to TRBJ2-2; D gene ambiguous. The CDR3 is 13 amino acids. V shed 7 bases and J shed 2 bases, with 8 bases lying between them. Per the germline V gene, CDR1 is MNHNY and CDR2 is SVGAGI (reference sequence). The CDR3 DNA sequence: TGTGCCAGCAAGGGCGCTAACACCGGGGAGCTGTTTTTT. Translation gives CASKGANTGELFF.

The rearrangement joins TRBV27 to TRBJ2-7; D remains unclear. V was trimmed by 8 bases and J by 4 bases, leaving 9 bases between them. The CDR3 length is 11 residues. Looked up from germline, CDR1 is MNHEY and CDR2 is SMNVEV (reference sequence). The CDR3 DNA is TGTGCCAGCTCAGGACCTTACGAGCAGTACTTC. Protein: CASSGPYEQYF.

The chain carries TRBV9 and TRBJ2-1, with TRBD2 as a possible D gene (6 bases). The V end was cut by 1 base, the J end by 5 bases, with 19 bases between. The CDR3 consists of 17 residues. Germline CDR1 is SGDLS and CDR2 is YYNGEE. CDR3 DNA: TGTGCCAGCAGCGTATCGCGGGGCGACTCTTTGAACAATGAGCAGTTCTTC. Its protein is CASSVSRGDSLNNEQFF.

The CDR3 here is CASSVIGGQFTREQFF. In DNA, the CDR3 is TGTGCCAGCAGCGTAATAGGGGGGCAGTTTACGCGGGAGCAGTTCTTC. V and J are TRBV7-8 and TRBJ2-1; tentatively, D is TRBD1 or TRBD2 (6 bases each). CDR1 is SGHVS and CDR2 is FQNEAQ in the germline V gene. V was shortened by 5 bases and J by 10 bases, with 24 bases between the two germline ends. The CDR3 covers 16 residues.